Below, one T cell receptor (beta chain) is given with its context. The CDR3 is 15 residues long. Germline V gene sequence: CDR1 SGHTA, CDR2 FQGNSA. The V gene end was trimmed by 5 bases and the J gene end by 4 bases; junction bases not matched to a gene: 8. This entry belongs to a study of blood T cell repertoires in COVID-19. Background on the study: In each case, the material was cDNA or gDNA derived from T cells, B-cell-depleted T cells, or PBMCs.

Using immunoSEQ multiplex PCR, the repertoire was profiled, and TCRdb retains in-frame clones only, with some absent. The sample yields 160,000 or so clones, roughly 87% seen once. This TCR came from a human donor with acute COVID-19. The donor label of this sample is uncertain. The specimen was PBMCs or T cells enriched from blood (not recorded which). V usage is TRBV7-2 and J usage is TRBJ2-5, with 9 bases fitting TRBD1. CDR3 residues: CASSIRGQGRETQYF. CDR3 bases: TGTGCCAGCAGCATTAGGGGACAGGGACGAGAGACCCAGTACTTC.